The 8 T cell receptor beta chains listed next were all sequenced from one sample in a study of blood T cell repertoires in COVID-19. This table comes from immunoSEQ multiplex PCR, and its TCRdb copy is limited to in-frame clones, with some not included. The sample holds under 200,000 clones; around 82% are singletons and the top ten take 7.5% to 10%. The sequenced sample was peripheral blood. The receptors were sampled from a woman aged 80 or over with acute or convalescent COVID-19.

The chain recombines TRBV5-4 with TRBJ1-1; TRBD1 matches 7 bases. The CDR3 covers 13 residues. CDR1 and CDR2 (germline): SGHNT, YYREEE (reference sequence). Trimming took 1 base from V and 6 from J; bases not matched to a gene: 3. This CDR3 reads CASSLRGLAEAFF. The CDR3 bases are TGTGCCAGCAGCTTGAGGGGGCTGGCTGAAGCTTTCTTT. The whole variable domain, remainder taken from reference TRBV5-4 and TRBJ1-1, is ETGVTQSPTHLIKTRGQQVTLRCSSQSGHNTVSWYQQALGQGPQFIFQYYREEENGRGNFPPRFSGLQFPNYSSELNVNALELDDSALYLCASSLRGLAEAFFGQGTRLTVV.

The chain recombines TRBV29-1 with TRBJ2-7, with TRBD2 matching over 12 bases. From germline, CDR1 is SQVTM and CDR2 ANQGSEA. The CDR3 is made up of 14 amino acids. Germline trimming cut 5 bases from V and 6 bases from J; bases unmatched to any gene: 8. CDR3 residues: CSVRLAGGQGEQYF. The DNA for the CDR3 is TGCAGCGTTCGTCTAGCGGGGGGGCAGGGCGAGCAGTACTTC.

V usage is TRBV9 and J usage is TRBJ1-2, with D possibly TRBD1 on 5 matching bases. V lost 3 bases and J 3 bases, leaving 18 bases between the germline ends. The CDR3 contains 16 residues. Germline V gives CDR1 SGDLS, CDR2 YYNGEE. The CDR3 here is CASSAPTTASDYGYTF. CDR3 coding DNA: TGTGCCAGCAGCGCTCCTACGACAGCCTCGGACTATGGCTACACCTTC.

The J gene is TRBJ2-3, the V gene TRBV6-5; 14 nucleotides match TRBD2. The CDR3 sequence is 16 residues long. V gave up 1 base and J gave up 8 bases; unmatched junction bases: 5. Germline lookup yields CDR1 MNHEY and CDR2 SVGAGI. The CDR3 DNA sequence: TGTGCCAGCAGTTACTGGGGGACTAGCGGGAGAGGTACGCAGTATTTT. Translating it yields CASSYWGTSGRGTQYF.

V and J are TRBV5-6 and TRBJ2-1; D is ambiguous. The CDR3 length is 16 residues. Germline V gene sequence: CDR1 SGHDT, CDR2 YYEEEE. V lost 3 bases and J lost 0, with 13 bases in between. In DNA, the CDR3 is TGTGCCAGCAGCTATGTCGCGACAAGCTCCTACAATGAGCAGTTCTTC. This gives the protein CASSYVATSSYNEQFF.

The CDR3 region is CASTSGQQRGYTF. CDR3 nucleotide sequence: TGCGCCAGCACTTCGGGACAGCAGAGGGGCTACACCTTC. J is TRBJ1-2 and V is TRBV23-1, with 7 nucleotides matching TRBD1. TRBV23-1 counts as an open reading frame of uncertain function. Germline trimming cut 7 bases from V and 8 bases from J; bases unmatched to any gene: 10. CDR3 size: 13 residues.

Written as DNA, the CDR3 is TGTGCCAGTAGGGTCACCGACAGCTTGAACACTGAAGCTTTCTTT. This gives the protein CASRVTDSLNTEAFF. The J gene is TRBJ1-1, the V gene TRBV19; possibly TRBD1 for D (5 bases). This CDR3 comprises 15 residues. The ends were cut back, 6 bases at V and 0 bases at J, with 14 bases in the middle. Germline V gene sequence: CDR1 LNHDA, CDR2 SQIVND (reference sequence). The full variable domain, rest sourced from reference TRBV19 and TRBJ1-1, is DGGITQSPKYLFRKEGQNVTLSCEQNLNHDAMYWYRQDPGQGLRLIYYSQIVNDFQKGDIAEGYSVSREKKESFPLTVTSAQKNPTAFYLCASRVTDSLNTEAFFGQGTRLTVV.

A note on this clone: In the same sample, other DNA sequences code for this CDR3. V usage is TRBV6-5 and J usage is TRBJ1-1, with TRBD1 matching 9 bases. Germline V gene data show CDR1 as MNHEY and CDR2 as SVGAGI. Unmatched junction bases numbered 3, after V lost 6 bases and J lost 4 bases. This CDR3 is 13 amino acids long. CDR3: CASRDRGITEAFF. In DNA, the CDR3 is TGTGCCAGCAGGGACAGGGGAATCACTGAAGCTTTCTTT.